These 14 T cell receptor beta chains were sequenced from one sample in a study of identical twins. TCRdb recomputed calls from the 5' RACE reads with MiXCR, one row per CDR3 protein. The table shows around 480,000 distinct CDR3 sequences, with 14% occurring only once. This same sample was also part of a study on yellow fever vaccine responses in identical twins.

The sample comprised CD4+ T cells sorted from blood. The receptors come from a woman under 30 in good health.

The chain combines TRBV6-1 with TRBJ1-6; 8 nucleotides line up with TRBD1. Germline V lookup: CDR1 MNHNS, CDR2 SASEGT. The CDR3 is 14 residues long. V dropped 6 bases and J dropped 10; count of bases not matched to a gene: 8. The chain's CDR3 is CASSAPGGASPLHF. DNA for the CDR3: TGTGCCAGCAGCGCTCCAGGGGGCGCGTCACCCCTCCACTTT.

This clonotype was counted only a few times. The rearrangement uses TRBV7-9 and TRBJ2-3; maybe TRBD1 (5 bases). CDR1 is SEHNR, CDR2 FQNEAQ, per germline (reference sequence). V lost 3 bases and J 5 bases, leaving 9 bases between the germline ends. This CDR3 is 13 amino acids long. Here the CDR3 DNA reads TGTGCCAGCAGCTTTAATAGGGGAGATACGCAGTATTTT. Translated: CASSFNRGDTQYF.

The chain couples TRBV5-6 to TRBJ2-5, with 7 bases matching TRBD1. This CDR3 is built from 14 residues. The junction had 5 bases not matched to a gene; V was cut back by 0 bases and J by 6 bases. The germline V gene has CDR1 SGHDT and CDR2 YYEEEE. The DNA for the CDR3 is TGTGCCAGCAGCTTGGTCAGGGGGAAAAAGACCCAGTACTTC. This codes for CASSLVRGKKTQYF. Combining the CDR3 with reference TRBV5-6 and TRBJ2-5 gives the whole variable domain DAGVTQSPTHLIKTRGQQVTLRCSPKSGHDTVSWYQQALGQGPQFIFQYYEEEERQRGNFPDRFSGHQFPNYSSELNVNALLLGDSALYLCASSLVRGKKTQYFGPGTRLLVL.

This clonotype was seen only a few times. CDR3 residues: CASDGTSGLLETQYF. The DNA for the CDR3 is TGTGCCAGCGACGGGACTAGCGGTCTCTTAGAGACCCAGTACTTC. The J gene is TRBJ2-5, the V gene TRBV2; 11 bases align to TRBD2. V trimming: 8 bases; J trimming: 4 bases; junction bases outside the gene matches: 9. From germline, CDR1 is SNHLY and CDR2 FYNNEI. The CDR3 contains 15 residues.

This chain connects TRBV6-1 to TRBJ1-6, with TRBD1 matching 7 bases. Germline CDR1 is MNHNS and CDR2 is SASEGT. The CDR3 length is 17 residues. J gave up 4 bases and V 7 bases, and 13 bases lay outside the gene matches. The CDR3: CASTPFGGQAYNSPLHF. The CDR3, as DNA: TGTGCCAGCACCCCGTTCGGCGGACAGGCATATAATTCACCCCTCCACTTT.

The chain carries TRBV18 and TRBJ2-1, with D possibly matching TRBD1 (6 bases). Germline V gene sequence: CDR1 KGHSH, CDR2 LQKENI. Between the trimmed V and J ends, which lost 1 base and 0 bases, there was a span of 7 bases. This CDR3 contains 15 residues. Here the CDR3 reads CASSPRTASYNEQFF. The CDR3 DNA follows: TGTGCCAGCTCACCACGGACAGCCTCCTACAATGAGCAGTTCTTC.

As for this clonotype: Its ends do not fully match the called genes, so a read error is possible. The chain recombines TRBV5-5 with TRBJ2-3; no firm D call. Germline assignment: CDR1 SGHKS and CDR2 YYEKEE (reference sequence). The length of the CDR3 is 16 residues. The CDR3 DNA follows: TGTGCCAGCAGCTTGAACCCGTTGCACCTCACAGATACGCACTATTTT. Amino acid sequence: CASSLNPLHLTDTHYF. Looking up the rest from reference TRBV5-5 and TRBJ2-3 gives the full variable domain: DAGVTQSPTHLIKTRGQQVTLRCSPISGHKSVSWYQQVLGQGPQFIFQYYEKEERGRGNFPDRFSARQFPNYSSELNVNALLLGDSALYLCASSLNPLHLTDTHYFGPGTRLTVL.

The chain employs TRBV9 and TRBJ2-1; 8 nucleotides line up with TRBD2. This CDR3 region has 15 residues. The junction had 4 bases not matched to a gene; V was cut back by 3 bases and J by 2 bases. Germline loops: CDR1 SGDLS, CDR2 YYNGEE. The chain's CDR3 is CASSAGGETYNEQFF. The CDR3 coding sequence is TGTGCCAGCAGCGCCGGGGGGGAGACCTACAATGAGCAGTTCTTC.

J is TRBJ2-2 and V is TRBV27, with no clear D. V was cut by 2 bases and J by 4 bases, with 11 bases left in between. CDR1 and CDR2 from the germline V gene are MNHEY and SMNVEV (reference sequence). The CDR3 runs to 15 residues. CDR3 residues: CASSLGRLVTGELFF. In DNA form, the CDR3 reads TGTGCCAGCAGTTTAGGTCGCCTGGTCACCGGGGAGCTGTTTTTT.

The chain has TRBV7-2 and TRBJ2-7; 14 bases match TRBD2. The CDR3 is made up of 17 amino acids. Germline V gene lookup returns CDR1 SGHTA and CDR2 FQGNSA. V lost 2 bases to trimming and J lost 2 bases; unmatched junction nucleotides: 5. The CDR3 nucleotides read TGTGCCAGCAGCTTAAGGCAGACTAGCGGGAGGGCCTACGAGCAGTACTTC. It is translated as CASSLRQTSGRAYEQYF.

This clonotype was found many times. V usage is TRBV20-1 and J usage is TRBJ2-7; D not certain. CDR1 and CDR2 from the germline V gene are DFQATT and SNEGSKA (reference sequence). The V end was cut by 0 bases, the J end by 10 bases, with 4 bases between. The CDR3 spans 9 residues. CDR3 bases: TGCAGTGCTAGAGAGGGACAGTACTTC. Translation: CSAREGQYF.

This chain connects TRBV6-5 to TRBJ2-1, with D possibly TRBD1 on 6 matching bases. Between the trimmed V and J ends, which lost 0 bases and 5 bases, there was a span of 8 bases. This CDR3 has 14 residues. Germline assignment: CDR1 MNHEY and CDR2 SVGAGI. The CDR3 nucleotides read TGTGCCAGCAGTTACTCAGGGGGACACAATGAGCAGTTCTTC. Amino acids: CASSYSGGHNEQFF.

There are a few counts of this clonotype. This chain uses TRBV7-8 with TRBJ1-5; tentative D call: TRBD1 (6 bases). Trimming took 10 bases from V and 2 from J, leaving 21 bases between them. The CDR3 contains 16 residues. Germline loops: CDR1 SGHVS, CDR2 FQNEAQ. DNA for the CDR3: TGTGCCACTCGAGAACGGGGGGCAGGGGGCAATCAGCCCCAGCATTTT. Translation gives CATRERGAGGNQPQHF. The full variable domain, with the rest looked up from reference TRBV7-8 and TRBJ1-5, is GAGVSQSPRYKVAKRGQDVALRCDPISGHVSLFWYQQALGQGPEFLTYFQNEAQLDKSGLPSDRFFAERPEGSVSTLKIQRTQQEDSAVYLCATRERGAGGNQPQHFGDGTRLSIL.

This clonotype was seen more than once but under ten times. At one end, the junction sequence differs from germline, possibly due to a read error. CDR3 nucleotide sequence: TGTGCCAGTAGTTCCGGAGGAGGGGTTACCCCCCAAGGGACCCAGTACTTC. Amino acid sequence: CASSSGGGVTPQGTQYF. This rearrangement joins TRBV19 to TRBJ2-5, with D maybe TRBD2 (6 bases). This CDR3 is built from 17 residues. The germline V gene has CDR1 LNHDA and CDR2 SQIVND (reference sequence).